This T cell receptor (beta chain) was documented in a study of cytomegalovirus exposure and HLA in healthy donors. About the study: Of around 400 genotyped donors, more than 65% grouped in the Caucasian-associated ancestry cluster.

Both 60 Vbeta primers and 13 Jbeta primers went into the PCR. Source study methods: Roughly 10 million shared chains were among approximately 87 million unique TCR beta chains counted in a later analysis. Profiling relied on immunoSEQ multiplex PCR, and the TCRdb table lists in-frame clones only, not all of them. The DNA was the basis for D and trimming; V, J and clone size are from that table. The sample holds about 67,000 clones. Study findings and constraints: It was confirmed in vitro that three of the CMV-associated chains were specific for CMV antigens. TCR beta chain V- and J-gene trimming was linked, in a later analysis, to a missense variant in DCLRE1C.

The CDR3 has 13 amino acids. Germline V CDR1 and CDR2: LNHDA, SQIVND (reference sequence). V was trimmed by 5 bases and J by 3 bases, leaving 11 bases between them. As regards this clone: No antigen is known for it.

The gene calls are TRBV19 and TRBJ2-7; possibly TRBD2 for D (6 bases). This sequence originates from a woman between 40 and 55 years old in good health and CMV-seropositive. What was sequenced was PBMCs. The chain's CDR3 is CASSSGLGYEQYF. The CDR3 DNA reads as TGTGCCAGTAGTTCGGGACTTGGCTACGAGCAGTACTTC.